These 24 T cell receptor beta chains came from one sample sequenced in a study of T cells in Graves' hyperthyroidism and ophthalmopathy. RNA transcripts yielded amplified TCR beta CDR3 regions. The TCR CDR3 first-round RT-PCR relied on the HTBI primer set. Each CDR3 protein gets one entry after TCRdb re-called the multiplex PCR reads with MiXCR. The repertoire holds roughly 400,000 distinct CDR3 sequences, with 15% to 19% as singletons. Sequences were obtained from blood. These receptor sequences come from a woman under 30 with Graves' hyperthyroidism that later progressed to Graves' ophthalmopathy.

This clonotype came up many times. The J gene is TRBJ2-1, the V gene TRBV4-1, with TRBD2 matching over 7 bases. The V gene's germline CDR1 is MGHRA and CDR2 YSYEKL. After removal of 5 bases from V and 6 bases from J, the junction contained 10 bases not matched to a gene. This CDR3 is 15 amino acids long. This CDR3 reads CASSSSGREANEQFF. CDR3 sequence (DNA): TGCGCCAGCAGCTCTAGCGGCAGGGAGGCCAATGAGCAGTTCTTC.

This clonotype came up many times. The V call is TRBV6-2 or TRBV6-3, the J call TRBJ2-3, with a tentative D call TRBD2 (5 bases). Per the germline V gene, CDR1 is MNHEY and CDR2 is SVGEGT. The CDR3 totals 14 residues. V was trimmed by 4 bases and J by 8 bases, leaving 16 bases between them. CDR3 loop: CASSFGPEGGTQYF. CDR3 bases: TGTGCCAGCAGTTTCGGACCCGAAGGAGGTACGCAGTATTTT.

This clonotype was counted at least ten times. The chain has TRBV6-5 and TRBJ2-2; D call uncertain. V was trimmed by 2 bases and J by 3 bases, leaving 7 bases between them. The germline gives CDR1 MNHEY, CDR2 SVGAGI. The CDR3 is made up of 14 amino acids. CDR3 sequence reads: CASSYVGHTGELFF. In nucleotides, the CDR3 is TGTGCCAGCAGTTACGTAGGGCACACCGGGGAGCTGTTTTTT.

In this sample, this clonotype turned up many times. The rearrangement links TRBV28 to TRBJ1-2, with D tentatively TRBD1 (5 bases). Between the trimmed V and J ends, which lost 6 bases and 6 bases, there was a span of 14 bases. The CDR3 runs to 13 residues. The V gene's germline CDR1 is MDHEN and CDR2 SYDVKM. Here the CDR3 DNA reads TGTGCCAGCAGAACCGGGACGTTTCATGGCTACACCTTC. Its translation is CASRTGTFHGYTF.

There are many counts of this clonotype. The chain has TRBV29-1 and TRBJ1-1; D not certain. CDR3 length: 13 amino acids. Per germline, CDR1 SQVTM and CDR2 ANQGSEA. The V end was cut by 4 bases, the J end by 2 bases, with 11 bases between. CDR3 protein: CSVVGTRNTEAFF. In DNA form, the CDR3 reads TGCAGCGTTGTCGGCACTCGAAACACTGAAGCTTTCTTT.

This clonotype has a count of ten or more. The chain joins TRBV30 to TRBJ2-3; D is ambiguous. The CDR3 is 11 residues long. Trimming took 1 base from V and 11 from J, leaving 10 bases between them. Germline loops: CDR1 GTSNPN, CDR2 SVGIG (reference sequence). For the CDR3, the DNA is TGTGCCTGGAGTGGCGGTTGGGGGCAGTATTTT. Its translation: CAWSGGWGQYF. Complete variable domain (other parts from reference TRBV30 and TRBJ2-3): SQTIHQWPATLVQPVGSPLSLECTVEGTSNPNLYWYRQAAGRGLQLLFYSVGIGQISSEVPQNLSASRPQDRQFILSSKKLLLSDSGFYLCAWSGGWGQYFGPGTRLTVL.

To note about this clonotype: With a much larger clone just one base away, this may be a read error. This rearrangement joins TRBV2 to TRBJ1-2; D may be TRBD1 (5 bases). Looked up from germline, CDR1 is SNHLY and CDR2 is FYNNEI. This CDR3 comprises 15 residues. CDR3 in DNA: TGTGACAGCAGTTTCACAGTGGGGGGTAACTATGGCTACACCTTC. Protein sequence: CDSSFTVGGNYGYTF.

In its sample, this clonotype was seen many times. The gene calls are TRBV12-3 or TRBV12-4 and TRBJ2-1, with D possibly matching TRBD2 (6 bases). The CDR3 is 14 residues long. V was pared by 6 bases and J by 7 bases, with 16 bases between. As DNA, the CDR3 is TGTGCCAGCAGGGTTCCCCTTGCGGGGAATGAGCAGTTCTTC. This codes for CASRVPLAGNEQFF.

This clonotype showed up just a few times. V is TRBV20-1 and J is TRBJ2-2; no reliable D call. This CDR3 region has 14 residues. Trimming pared 1 base from V and 7 bases from J, leaving 13 bases between. Germline CDR1 DFQATT, CDR2 SNEGSKA (reference sequence). CDR3 sequence (DNA): TGCAGTGCTAGAGTTCGCCCTCGCAGCGGGGAGCTGTTTTTT. Translation: CSARVRPRSGELFF.

This chain connects TRBV19 to TRBJ2-7, with 7 positions matching TRBD2. V shed 6 bases, J shed 3 bases, and the junction held 11 bases outside the gene matches. This CDR3 comprises 15 residues. In germline, CDR1 is LNHDA, CDR2 SQIVND (reference sequence). For the CDR3, the DNA is TGTGCCAGTAGCTCTGACTCCCGGGACTACTACGAGCAGTACTTC. It codes for CASSSDSRDYYEQYF.

In regard to this clonotype: This could be a read error, since a much larger clone is one nucleotide away. The gene calls are TRBV12-3 or TRBV12-4 and TRBJ1-4; 9 positions agree with TRBD1. The CDR3 loop spans 15 amino acids. The CDR3 DNA is TGTGCCGGCAGTTCGGCCGGGACAGGGTGGCGAAAACTGTTTTTT. Translating gives CAGSSAGTGWRKLFF.

This clonotype was counted ten times or more. The rearrangement joins TRBV20-1 to TRBJ2-1; D is possibly TRBD1 (6 bases). Deletions cut 5 bases from V and 1 base from J, with 12 bases between. The length of the CDR3 is 14 residues. Germline CDR1 DFQATT, CDR2 SNEGSKA (reference sequence). CDR3 loop: CSAPGVHSYNEQFF. CDR3 DNA sequence: TGCAGTGCTCCAGGGGTCCATTCCTACAATGAGCAGTTCTTC.

This clonotype was recorded many times. The genes are TRBV9 and TRBJ1-2, with D uncertain. This CDR3 contains 16 residues. The V end lost 4 bases, the J end lost 4 bases, and 20 bases lay between the germline ends. From germline, CDR1 is SGDLS and CDR2 YYNGEE. CDR3 bases: TGTGCCAGCAGCTCCCACATCGCGGTAGCGGGCTATGGCTACACCTTC. Residues: CASSSHIAVAGYGYTF.

This clonotype has ten or more counts. The chain is built from TRBV28 and TRBJ2-7; D is perhaps TRBD2 (6 bases). V gave up 3 bases and J gave up 4 bases, with 22 bases separating them. Germline CDR1 reads MDHEN; CDR2 reads SYDVKM. This CDR3 has 17 amino acids. CDR3 in DNA: TGTGCCAGCAGTTTCGCTTACAGAGGGCGCGGGGTTTACGAGCAGTACTTC. Translated: CASSFAYRGRGVYEQYF.

For this clonotype: Possible read error: a much larger clone is one base away. CDR3 protein: CASTSFGRDGNTMYF. The CDR3 DNA reads TGTGCCAGCACCTCTTTCGGCAGGGATGGAAACACCATGTATTTT. The rearrangement uses TRBV27 and TRBJ1-3, with D perhaps matching TRBD1 (5 bases). The CDR3 runs to 15 residues. Germline V gene sequence: CDR1 MNHEY, CDR2 SMNVEV (reference sequence).

In its sample, this clonotype was seen many times. The V call is TRBV7-2, the J call TRBJ1-5, with 9 bases aligning to TRBD1. The junction had 6 bases not matched to a gene; V was cut back by 5 bases and J by 4 bases. Germline V CDR1 and CDR2: SGHTA, FQGNSA. The CDR3 extends over 15 amino acids. The CDR3 coding sequence is TGTGCCAGCAGCCCCGGGACAGGGTATAATCAGCCCCAGCATTTT. This translates into CASSPGTGYNQPQHF.

The chain employs TRBV5-8 and TRBJ1-2; D is possibly TRBD1 (6 bases). Trimming removed 3 bases at V and 8 bases at J, with 14 bases between. The germline V gene has CDR1 SGHTS and CDR2 YDEGEE. The CDR3 spans 13 residues. The CDR3 bases are TGTGCCAGCAGCTATACAGGGTCTGGAGGCTACACCTTC. Amino acid sequence: CASSYTGSGGYTF.

The genes are TRBV28 and TRBJ2-5; TRBD1 matches at 9 bases. This CDR3 spans 15 amino acids. From germline, CDR1 is MDHEN and CDR2 SYDVKM. The ends lost 5 bases at V and 1 base at J; junction bases unmatched: 5. The DNA for the CDR3 is TGTGCCAGCAGTCAATTACAGGGGGCCCAAGAGACCCAGTACTTC. Its translation: CASSQLQGAQETQYF.

This clonotype was picked up many times. V gene TRBV2 combines with J gene TRBJ2-2; 14 positions agree with TRBD2. J lost 7 bases, V lost 4 bases, and 5 bases had no gene match. The CDR3 has 16 residues. The germline gives CDR1 SNHLY, CDR2 FYNNEI. CDR3 sequence reads: CASSVGLAGGNGELFF. As DNA, the CDR3 is TGTGCCAGCAGTGTAGGACTAGCGGGAGGTAACGGGGAGCTGTTTTTT.

This clonotype was seen only a few times. This rearrangement joins TRBV29-1 to TRBJ1-3; D is possibly TRBD1 (5 bases). The germline V gene encodes CDR1 SQVTM and CDR2 ANQGSEA. Trimming removed 6 bases at V and 0 bases at J, with 9 bases between. The CDR3 has 13 amino acids. The chain's CDR3 is CSVGHLSGNTIYF. The DNA of the CDR3 is TGCAGCGTCGGACACCTCTCTGGAAACACCATATATTTT.

The J gene is TRBJ2-5, the V gene TRBV28; D is uncertain. The CDR3 covers 13 residues. V was clipped by 1 base and J by 5 bases, with 8 bases between them. CDR1 is MDHEN and CDR2 is SYDVKM in the germline V gene. The CDR3: CASSLFRVETQYF. Here the CDR3 DNA reads TGTGCCAGCAGTTTATTTAGGGTCGAGACCCAGTACTTC.

V is TRBV6-2 or TRBV6-3 and J is TRBJ1-1; tentative D call: TRBD1 (6 bases). CDR1 MNHEY and CDR2 SVGEGT come from the germline V gene. V gave up 5 bases and J gave up 5 bases, with 15 bases separating them. The CDR3 extends over 14 amino acids. The CDR3 DNA follows: TGTGCCAGCAGTCGTACAGGGTTGGGAACTGAAGCTTTCTTT. This encodes CASSRTGLGTEAFF.

This clonotype was picked up many times. This CDR3 is CASDNRGPYEQYF. Written as DNA, the CDR3 is TGTGCCAGCGATAACAGGGGCCCCTACGAGCAGTACTTC. The gene calls are TRBV27 and TRBJ2-7; 7 nucleotides line up with TRBD1. Trimming cost V 8 bases and J 2 bases; bases outside gene matches: 6. The CDR3 runs to 13 residues. CDR1 and CDR2 (germline): MNHEY, SMNVEV (reference sequence).

The sample holds many counts of this clonotype. This chain joins TRBV28 and TRBJ1-4, with D possibly being TRBD1 (6 bases). The CDR3 extends over 14 amino acids. The germline CDR1 and CDR2 sequences are MDHEN and SYDVKM. V was trimmed by 2 bases and J by 7 bases, leaving 11 bases between them. The CDR3 loop reads CASSLGGAGEKLFF. CDR3 nucleotide sequence: TGTGCCAGCAGTTTAGGGGGCGCGGGTGAAAAACTGTTTTTT.